This is a list of T cell receptor beta chains from one sample in a study of blood T cell repertoires in COVID-19. The method was immunoSEQ multiplex PCR; TCRdb's version includes in-frame clones alone and lacks a portion of them. This table holds 26,000 or so clones, about 90% found once. Sequencing was done on a sample of peripheral blood. These receptors originate from a human donor in a cohort sampled during active COVID-19. CDR3s include the opening cysteine and the closing phenylalanine or tryptophan. A D gene is named only where the DNA matches it firmly. Part of the rows lack a size; the others show once, few, many or a class for expanded clones.

d_gene: -
j_gene: TRBJ2-1
v_gene: TRBV27
abundance: -
CDR3aa: CASSPTSWGEQFF

d_gene: TRBD1
j_gene: TRBJ2-7
v_gene: TRBV5-6
abundance: -
CDR3aa: CASSSNRGLGEQYF

d_gene: -
j_gene: TRBJ2-2
v_gene: TRBV15
abundance: -
CDR3aa: CATSRAGGGELFF

d_gene: -
j_gene: TRBJ2-2
v_gene: TRBV3-1/TRBV3-2
abundance: -
CDR3aa: CASSQDRRTVTGELFF

d_gene: -
j_gene: TRBJ2-2
v_gene: TRBV7-6
abundance: -
CDR3aa: CASSLDLRGELFF

d_gene: -
j_gene: TRBJ2-1
v_gene: TRBV6-6
abundance: -
CDR3aa: CASRPGRGGNEQFF

d_gene: -
j_gene: TRBJ2-5
v_gene: TRBV7-3
abundance: -
CDR3aa: CASSPTGGRETQYF

d_gene: -
j_gene: TRBJ1-1
v_gene: TRBV29-1
abundance: -
CDR3aa: CSVGQTNTEAFF

d_gene: TRBD2
j_gene: TRBJ2-3
v_gene: TRBV13
abundance: -
CDR3aa: CASNIERGASVTDTQYF

d_gene: -
j_gene: TRBJ1-5
v_gene: TRBV19
abundance: few
CDR3aa: CASRNRGRGSNQPQHF

d_gene: -
j_gene: TRBJ2-7
v_gene: TRBV7-8
abundance: -
CDR3aa: CASSFSIEQYF

d_gene: -
j_gene: TRBJ2-1
v_gene: TRBV5-1
abundance: -
CDR3aa: CASSLWATRGKVGVVNEQFF

d_gene: TRBD1
j_gene: TRBJ2-5
v_gene: TRBV27
abundance: -
CDR3aa: CASSSGTGSAETQYF

d_gene: TRBD1
j_gene: TRBJ1-6
v_gene: TRBV28
abundance: -
CDR3aa: CASSPPPGTGSPLHF

d_gene: -
j_gene: TRBJ2-1
v_gene: TRBV5-4
abundance: -
CDR3aa: CASSLAGPPKHEQFF

d_gene: -
j_gene: TRBJ1-1
v_gene: TRBV5-1
abundance: once
CDR3aa: CASGGGPPNTEAFF

d_gene: TRBD1
j_gene: TRBJ1-5
v_gene: TRBV19
abundance: -
CDR3aa: CASSTATGGGQPQHF

d_gene: TRBD1
j_gene: TRBJ2-7
v_gene: TRBV2
abundance: -
CDR3aa: CASSALRDRVIYEQYF

d_gene: -
j_gene: TRBJ1-2
v_gene: TRBV2
abundance: -
CDR3aa: CASSEAGAWGYTF

d_gene: -
j_gene: TRBJ2-5
v_gene: TRBV3-1/TRBV3-2
abundance: -
CDR3aa: CASSQDLGRETQYF